Presented here are 8 T cell receptor beta chains from one specimen sequenced in a study of control samples from healthy donors and cancer patients. The data were produced by immunoSEQ multiplex PCR, yet TCRdb's version contains in-frame clones alone and is incomplete. Among tens of thousands of clones listed, around nine tenths were seen once. Sequenced material: PBMCs. Every receptor here comes from a woman in her sixties with head and neck cancer.

The chain has TRBV10-3 and TRBJ2-7; maybe TRBD1 (5 bases). V lost 2 bases to trimming and J lost 3 bases, with 8 bases between them. This CDR3 is 13 amino acids long. Germline CDR1 reads ENHRY; CDR2 reads SYGVKD. The CDR3 is CAISEDSNYEQYF. The CDR3 coding sequence is TGTGCCATCAGTGAGGACAGCAACTACGAGCAGTACTTC.

This sequence joins TRBV19 and TRBJ2-4; D is unclear. Germline V gives CDR1 LNHDA, CDR2 SQIVND (reference sequence). The CDR3 has 15 amino acids. V was trimmed by 3 bases and J by 3 bases, leaving 12 bases between them. In nucleotides, the CDR3 is TGTGCCAGTAGTATCACTTCCTCAGGCAAAAACATTCAGTACTTC. This encodes CASSITSSGKNIQYF. Variable domain in full (rest from reference TRBV19 and TRBJ2-4): DGGITQSPKYLFRKEGQNVTLSCEQNLNHDAMYWYRQDPGQGLRLIYYSQIVNDFQKGDIAEGYSVSREKKESFPLTVTSAQKNPTAFYLCASSITSSGKNIQYFGAGTRLSVL.

The chain combines TRBV4-2 with TRBJ2-1, with 11 bases lining up with TRBD2. With 0 bases clipped from V and 4 bases from J, the junction kept 14 bases outside the gene matches. The CDR3 consists of 20 residues. Germline lookup yields CDR1 LGHNA and CDR2 YNFKEQ. The CDR3 is CASSQDPTLAGGTQYNEQFF. The CDR3 DNA is TGTGCCAGCAGCCAAGATCCGACCCTAGCGGGAGGTACTCAGTACAATGAGCAGTTCTTC.

V is TRBV6-5 and J is TRBJ2-1, with D possibly being TRBD1 (6 bases). V lost 7 bases and J lost 5, with 12 bases in between. CDR3 length equals 13 residues. Germline V gives CDR1 MNHEY, CDR2 SVGAGI. The CDR3 DNA sequence: TGTGCCAGCAATAGGGGGTTGGACAATGAGCAGTTCTTC. This sequence encodes CASNRGLDNEQFF.

V is TRBV7-2 and J is TRBJ2-3, with TRBD2 matching over 13 bases. This CDR3 comprises 18 residues. CDR1 is SGHTA and CDR2 is FQGNSA in the germline V gene. V gave up 4 bases and J gave up 4 bases; unmatched junction bases: 11. CDR3 region: CASSSMGTSGTFSDTQYF. CDR3 in DNA: TGTGCCAGCAGCTCAATGGGGACTAGCGGGACCTTCTCAGATACGCAGTATTTT.

The chain employs TRBV20-1 and TRBJ2-7; D might be TRBD2 (5 bases). The germline CDR1 and CDR2 sequences are DFQATT and SNEGSKA (reference sequence). With 3 bases removed from V and 2 bases from J, the gap between germline ends came to 14 bases. The length of the CDR3 is 14 residues. CDR3 protein: CSASVPGSTYEQYF. Here the CDR3 DNA reads TGCAGTGCTAGTGTCCCGGGGTCTACCTACGAGCAGTACTTC.

The genes are TRBV18 and TRBJ2-7; the D gene is possibly TRBD1 (5 bases). The CDR3 spans 13 residues. The V end was cut by 2 bases, the J end by 3 bases, with 8 bases between. Germline loops: CDR1 KGHSH, CDR2 LQKENI. The CDR3: CASSPEDNYEQYF. CDR3 DNA: TGTGCCAGCTCACCAGAGGACAACTACGAGCAGTACTTC.

V and J are TRBV7-2 and TRBJ2-1; D perhaps matches TRBD2 (6 bases). V dropped 5 bases and J dropped 8 bases, with 19 bases sitting between them. The CDR3 loop spans 15 amino acids. CDR1 SGHTA and CDR2 FQGNSA come from the germline V gene. The chain's CDR3 is CASSLLTGAVDEQFF. The DNA of the CDR3 is TGTGCCAGCAGCCTCCTAACGGGAGCGGTAGATGAGCAGTTCTTC. Full variable domain (missing parts from reference TRBV7-2 and TRBJ2-1): GAGVSQSPSNKVTEKGKDVELRCDPISGHTALYWYRQSLGQGLEFLIYFQGNSAPDKSGLPSDRFSAERTGGSVSTLTIQRTQQEDSAVYLCASSLLTGAVDEQFFGPGTRLTVL.